The 27 T cell receptor beta chains reported below all come from one sample, sequenced in a study of T cells after somatic rescue of genetic block. Generated by immunoSEQ multiplex PCR, the TCRdb table keeps only in-frame clones and is missing some. This table has 13,000 to 15,000 clones, around three quarters appearing once. Sequencing input: peripheral blood mononuclear cells (PBMCs). Receptor source: a boy aged 5-17 years.

In its sample, this clone was seen once. The J gene is TRBJ2-2, the V gene TRBV11-3, with D tentatively TRBD2 (7 bases). CDR1 and CDR2 (germline): SGHNT, YENEEA. CDR3 length: 16 residues. V was cut by 3 bases and J by 1 base, with 12 bases left in between. CDR3 nucleotides: TGTGCCAGCAGCTTCGGGGGGCGTTGGAACACCGGGGAGCTGTTTTTT. Encoded protein: CASSFGGRWNTGELFF. The entire variable domain, with the rest obtained from reference TRBV11-3 and TRBJ2-2, is as follows: EAGVVQSPRYKIIEKKQPVAFWCNPISGHNTLYWYLQNLGQGPELLIRYENEEAVDDSQLPKDRFSAERLKGVDSTLKIQPAELGDSAVYLCASSFGGRWNTGELFFGEGSRLTVL.

As concerns this clone: Relative to the germline gene, one junction end is altered; a read error may explain this. Different DNA sequences within this sample yield the same CDR3. The chain couples TRBV7-2 to TRBJ1-1; tentatively, D is TRBD1 (5 bases). The CDR3 spans 13 residues. Germline CDR1 reads SGHTA; CDR2 reads FQGNSA. The CDR3 bases are TGTGCCAGCAGGGGGACGGTGAGGACTGAAGCCTTCTTT. It specifies CASRGTVRTEAFF.

The CDR3: CASSLHLPGQGMPKVQYF. CDR3 coding DNA: TGTGCCAGCAGTCTTCACCTGCCGGGACAGGGGATGCCAAAGGTGCAGTACTTC. The chain uses TRBV2 and TRBJ2-7, with 10 bases matching TRBD1. Germline-derived CDR1 and CDR2 are SNHLY and FYNNEI. J was trimmed by 9 bases and V by 5 bases; bases with no gene match: 22. There are 18 residues in the CDR3.

CDR3 coding DNA: TGTGCCAGCAGCCGGGGACTAGCGGGGGTCCTTCAGATTAGCACAGATACGCAGTATTTT. Translating it yields CASSRGLAGVLQISTDTQYF. V gene TRBV5-4 combines with J gene TRBJ2-3; the match to TRBD2 covers 14 bases. This CDR3 has 20 amino acids. Losses at the gene ends were 4 bases for V and 0 bases for J; bases not matched to a gene: 13. Germline V gives CDR1 SGHNT, CDR2 YYREEE (reference sequence).

The rearrangement uses TRBV5-8 and TRBJ1-4; D is uncertain. The CDR3 is 13 amino acids. Germline V CDR1 and CDR2: SGHTS, YDEGEE. Between the trimmed V and J ends, which lost 0 bases and 10 bases, there was a span of 10 bases. The CDR3 DNA follows: TGTGCCAGCAGCTTGGGCGGGTTCGCAAAACTGTTTTTT. Residues: CASSLGGFAKLFF. The full variable domain, in which reference TRBV5-8 and TRBJ1-4 provide the parts outside the CDR3, is EAGVTQSPTHLIKTRGQQATLRCSPISGHTSVYWYQQALGLGLQFLLWYDEGEERNRGNFPPRFSGRQFPNYSSELNVNALELEDSALYLCASSLGGFAKLFFGSGTQLSVL.

The V and J genes are TRBV7-7 and TRBJ2-4, with a tentative D call TRBD1 (5 bases). The V end lost 3 bases, the J end lost 6 bases, and 9 bases lay between the germline ends. Germline values: CDR1 SSHAT, CDR2 FNYEAQ (reference sequence). CDR3 size: 13 residues. DNA for the CDR3: TGTGCCAGCAGCTTCTCTCAGGGAAACATTCAGTACTTC. The encoded protein is CASSFSQGNIQYF.

The chain carries TRBV27 and TRBJ2-2; no clear D. The CDR3 runs 13 residues. CDR1 and CDR2 (germline): MNHEY, SMNVEV (reference sequence). With 8 bases removed from V and 1 base from J, the gap between germline ends came to 8 bases. CDR3 DNA sequence: TGTGCCAGCGGGCCCTGGAACACCGGGGAGCTGTTTTTT. This gives the protein CASGPWNTGELFF.

The chain has TRBV10-3 and TRBJ2-2, with D tentatively TRBD1 or TRBD2 (5 bases each). Germline CDR1 ENHRY, CDR2 SYGVKD. The length of the CDR3 is 15 residues. Trimming left V 5 bases short and J 4 bases short, with 14 bases between. CDR3 residues: CAISTPEGITGELFF. In nucleotides, the CDR3 is TGTGCCATCAGTACTCCCGAGGGGATCACCGGGGAGCTGTTTTTT.

Within the sample, this clone is large. CDR3 in amino acids: CASSSSQWAPSYGYTF. CDR3 in DNA: TGTGCCAGCAGCTCCTCTCAGTGGGCTCCCAGCTATGGCTACACCTTC. The chain joins TRBV7-9 to TRBJ1-2; D gene ambiguous. The germline V gene encodes CDR1 SEHNR and CDR2 FQNEAQ (reference sequence). Deletions cut 4 bases from V and 4 bases from J, with 19 bases between. This CDR3 comprises 16 residues.

This chain connects TRBV5-1 to TRBJ2-5, with D unclear. Germline CDR1 SGHRS, CDR2 YFSETQ. This CDR3 region has 14 residues. Deletions cut 3 bases from V and 5 bases from J, with 14 bases between. The CDR3 is CASSWFPVSETQYF. In nucleotides, the CDR3 is TGCGCCAGCAGCTGGTTCCCGGTGTCGGAGACCCAGTACTTC.

The chain uses TRBV28 and TRBJ2-7, with a possible D match to TRBD1 (7 bases). The CDR3 has 14 amino acids. V was trimmed by 2 bases and J by 4 bases, leaving 12 bases between them. Germline values: CDR1 MDHEN, CDR2 SYDVKM. The CDR3 sequence: CASSLGPGGYEQYF. The DNA for the CDR3 is TGTGCCAGCAGTTTAGGTCCAGGGGGGTACGAGCAGTACTTC.

The chain recombines TRBV5-4 with TRBJ2-5; 11 bases are shared with TRBD1. The CDR3 totals 15 residues. Unmatched junction bases numbered 3, after V lost 0 bases and J lost 5 bases. In germline, CDR1 is SGHNT, CDR2 YYREEE (reference sequence). The CDR3 nucleotides read TGTGCCAGCAGCTTGGGGGACAGGGGGGTGGAGACCCAGTACTTC. This translates into CASSLGDRGVETQYF.

The chain has TRBV6-6 and TRBJ2-7; TRBD1 is a possible D gene (6 bases). V lost 8 bases, J lost 4 bases, and 15 bases lay in between. Germline values: CDR1 MNHNY, CDR2 SVGAGI (reference sequence). CDR3 length: 13 residues. The CDR3 nucleotides are TGTGCCAGCGCCCCGGGACACCTTTACGAGCAGTACTTC. Encoded protein: CASAPGHLYEQYF.

The chain links TRBV20-1 to TRBJ1-5; D ambiguous. This CDR3 comprises 11 residues. Germline V lookup: CDR1 DFQATT, CDR2 SNEGSKA (reference sequence). Trimming stripped 1 base from V and 7 bases from J, with 5 bases between. In nucleotides, the CDR3 is TGCAGTGCTAGAGGGAACCAGCCCCAGCATTTT. This sequence encodes CSARGNQPQHF.

The chain carries TRBV18 and TRBJ2-3; D not certain. This CDR3 comprises 11 residues. Germline loops: CDR1 KGHSH, CDR2 LQKENI. Deletions cut 1 base from V and 6 bases from J, with 2 bases between. The CDR3 spells CASSPQDTQYF. The DNA of the CDR3 is TGTGCCAGCTCACCACAGGATACGCAGTATTTT.

This chain links TRBV18 with TRBJ1-1; D is unresolved. Germline values: CDR1 KGHSH, CDR2 LQKENI. The V end was cut by 2 bases, the J end by 4 bases, with 14 bases between. The length of the CDR3 is 15 residues. This CDR3 is CASSPVQLPSTEAFF. CDR3 DNA: TGTGCCAGCTCACCAGTACAGCTGCCATCCACTGAAGCTTTCTTT.

The chain links TRBV5-8 to TRBJ2-7; the match to TRBD1 covers 7 bases. V dropped 0 bases and J dropped 6; count of bases not matched to a gene: 9. Germline V gives CDR1 SGHTS, CDR2 YDEGEE. The CDR3 spans 15 residues. CDR3 residues: CASSLDRGRGGEQYF. CDR3 nucleotides: TGTGCCAGCAGCTTGGACAGGGGACGAGGGGGCGAGCAGTACTTC.

The gene calls are TRBV2 and TRBJ1-2; the match to TRBD1 covers 7 bases. Per germline, CDR1 SNHLY and CDR2 FYNNEI. This CDR3 contains 13 residues. V trimming: 8 bases; J trimming: 4 bases; junction bases outside the gene matches: 7. CDR3 DNA sequence: TGTGCCAGCTGGGAGGGGGCAGGCTATGGCTACACCTTC. This encodes CASWEGAGYGYTF.

The chain uses TRBV6-1 and TRBJ2-5, with D maybe TRBD2 (6 bases). V lost 4 bases and J 4 bases, leaving 13 bases between the germline ends. Germline CDR1 MNHNS, CDR2 SASEGT. The CDR3 length is 14 residues. The CDR3 nucleotides read TGTGCCAGCAGTGTCGCACTAGCACCAGAGACCCAGTACTTC. Its translation: CASSVALAPETQYF.

The V and J genes are TRBV19 and TRBJ1-1; a possible D gene is TRBD1 (5 bases). Looked up from germline, CDR1 is LNHDA and CDR2 is SQIVND (reference sequence). The germline V and J ends were trimmed by 4 bases and 2 bases, with 11 bases remaining between them. This CDR3 spans 14 amino acids. The DNA for the CDR3 is TGTGCCAGTAGTAAGGGGCGATTTAACACTGAAGCTTTCTTT. Translated: CASSKGRFNTEAFF.

The sample holds a few counts of this clone. This chain uses TRBV9 with TRBJ2-7, with D tentatively TRBD1 (6 bases). This CDR3 has 18 amino acids. V lost 7 bases, J lost 0 bases, and 26 bases lay in between. CDR1 is SGDLS, CDR2 YYNGEE, per germline. The CDR3 coding sequence is TGTGCCAGCCACGCCACACCCCGGACAGAGGACCTCTCCTACGAGCAGTACTTC. Its protein product is CASHATPRTEDLSYEQYF.

The rearrangement joins TRBV18 to TRBJ1-4, with D possibly being TRBD1 (5 bases). V lost 5 bases, J lost 3 bases, and 13 bases lay in between. The CDR3 covers 15 residues. Germline V gene data show CDR1 as KGHSH and CDR2 as LQKENI. CDR3 region: CASSGHRNPNEKLFF. CDR3 DNA sequence: TGTGCCAGCTCAGGACACAGGAACCCTAATGAAAAACTGTTTTTT.

Comment on this clone: One end of the junction does not line up with germline, which may come from a read error. This sequence joins TRBV6-5 and TRBJ1-6; TRBD1 is a possible D gene (5 bases). The CDR3 extends over 14 amino acids. Germline assignment: CDR1 MNHEY and CDR2 SVGAGI. This CDR3 reads CASSYLDSNPPLHF. CDR3 sequence (DNA): TGTGCCAGCAGTTACTTAGACAGTAATCCACCCCTCCACTTT.

The chain uses TRBV6-6 and TRBJ1-2; 7 bases are shared with TRBD1. V was clipped by 5 bases and J by 4 bases; unmatched bases: 7. Germline-derived CDR1 and CDR2 are MNHNY and SVGAGI (reference sequence). This CDR3 is built from 14 residues. This CDR3 is CASSDEGQLYGYTF. DNA for the CDR3: TGTGCCAGCAGTGATGAGGGACAGCTCTATGGCTACACCTTC.

The chain employs TRBV28 and TRBJ2-7, with D uncertain. The CDR3 runs to 12 residues. V lost 1 base to trimming and J lost 2 bases, with 3 bases between them. Germline V CDR1 and CDR2: MDHEN, SYDVKM. This CDR3 reads CASSLLPYEQYF. Written as DNA, the CDR3 is TGTGCCAGCAGTTTATTACCCTACGAGCAGTACTTC.

The sample holds a few counts of this clone. The gene calls are TRBV30 and TRBJ1-1, with a possible D match to TRBD1 (5 bases). From germline, CDR1 is GTSNPN and CDR2 SVGIG (reference sequence). The CDR3 is made up of 14 amino acids. V was clipped by 4 bases and J by 3 bases, with 15 bases between them. The CDR3 nucleotides are TGTGCCTGGAATCTTAGGGTGGGGGACACTGAAGCTTTCTTT. This encodes CAWNLRVGDTEAFF.

V and J are TRBV18 and TRBJ2-3; TRBD1 is a possible D gene (6 bases). The CDR3 covers 17 residues. The V end lost 6 bases, the J end lost 2 bases, and 21 bases lay between the germline ends. Germline V CDR1 and CDR2: KGHSH, LQKENI. The CDR3 here is CASSPVRGSYYTDTQYF. The CDR3 DNA reads as TGTGCCAGCTCGCCCGTCAGGGGTTCGTACTACACAGATACGCAGTATTTT.